The rows below give T cell receptor beta chains drawn from one sample of a study of sequential checkpoint blockade in melanoma. Sequenced by immunoSEQ multiplex PCR; TCRdb stores in-frame clones only, minus some. The sample has about 12,000 clones, 82% seen once. The sample consisted of CD8+ T cells sorted from blood (inferred from file names), taken from a patient given nivolumab and ipilimumab in sequence. The receptors shown here come from a human donor with melanoma. CDR3s include the opening cysteine and the closing phenylalanine or tryptophan. The order of the fields is CDR3 DNA, CDR3 protein, D gene, J gene, clone size, V gene. A D gene is named only where the DNA matches it firmly. Rows give clone size only sometimes, using once, few, many, or a class for an expanded clone.

CDR3nt: TGCGCCAGCAGCCTGGGGCCCGGGACAGCCGCTTCCTACGAGCAGTACTTC
CDR3aa: CASSLGPGTAASYEQYF
d_gene: TRBD1
j_gene: TRBJ2-7
abundance: NA
v_gene: TRBV4-1

CDR3nt: TGTGCCAGCAGTCGACAGGGGGCAAATGAGCAGTTCTTC
CDR3aa: CASSRQGANEQFF
d_gene: TRBD1
j_gene: TRBJ2-1
abundance: NA
v_gene: TRBV27

CDR3nt: TGTGCCAGCAGCCCCCTAACGGGGGGCGGAGAGACCCAGTACTTC
CDR3aa: CASSPLTGGGETQYF
d_gene: NA
j_gene: TRBJ2-5
abundance: NA
v_gene: TRBV2

CDR3nt: TGTGCCAGCAGCTTGGCGGATTCCTACAATGAGCAGTTCTTC
CDR3aa: CASSLADSYNEQFF
d_gene: NA
j_gene: TRBJ2-1
abundance: once
v_gene: TRBV13

CDR3nt: TGTGCCAGCAGCCTAGGACTAGCGGGGGGCAAAGAGACCCAGTACTTC
CDR3aa: CASSLGLAGGKETQYF
d_gene: TRBD2
j_gene: TRBJ2-5
abundance: NA
v_gene: TRBV13

CDR3nt: TGTGCCAGCAGCCCAATCCGGGACAGAAACTATGGCTACACCTTC
CDR3aa: CASSPIRDRNYGYTF
d_gene: TRBD1
j_gene: TRBJ1-2
abundance: few
v_gene: TRBV4-2

CDR3nt: TGTGCCAGCAGTAGCCCGGGACAGGGCTACGAGCAGTACTTC
CDR3aa: CASSSPGQGYEQYF
d_gene: TRBD1
j_gene: TRBJ2-7
abundance: NA
v_gene: TRBV6-6

CDR3nt: TGCGCCAGCAGCCACTCAAGACAGTTAGCCTACGAGCAGTACTTC
CDR3aa: CASSHSRQLAYEQYF
d_gene: NA
j_gene: TRBJ2-7
abundance: NA
v_gene: TRBV4-1

CDR3nt: TGTGCCAGCAGTTACTATTCAGGGGACTACGAGCAGTACTTC
CDR3aa: CASSYYSGDYEQYF
d_gene: NA
j_gene: TRBJ2-7
abundance: NA
v_gene: TRBV6-5

CDR3nt: TGTGCCAGCAGTGAGCTACTAGCGGGAGCGTCAGATACGCAGTATTTT
CDR3aa: CASSELLAGASDTQYF
d_gene: TRBD2
j_gene: TRBJ2-3
abundance: NA
v_gene: TRBV25-1

CDR3nt: TGTGCCAGCAGCCCACTGGCCGCCCTAAGGGGGATTGTTGGCCCCCAGCATTTT
CDR3aa: CASSPLAALRGIVGPQHF
d_gene: NA
j_gene: TRBJ1-5
abundance: NA
v_gene: TRBV7-8

CDR3nt: TGTGCCAGCAGTTACTCTCCCCTTGAAAAACTGTTTTTT
CDR3aa: CASSYSPLEKLFF
d_gene: NA
j_gene: TRBJ1-4
abundance: NA
v_gene: TRBV6-5

CDR3nt: TGTGCCACCATCTCACAGGGGGGGACTGAAGCTTTCTTT
CDR3aa: CATISQGGTEAFF
d_gene: TRBD1
j_gene: TRBJ1-1
abundance: NA
v_gene: TRBV27

CDR3nt: TGTGCCAGCACCACTACAGGGGCCCTGAACGAGCAGTACTTC
CDR3aa: CASTTTGALNEQYF
d_gene: TRBD1
j_gene: TRBJ2-7
abundance: NA
v_gene: TRBV28

CDR3nt: TGTGCCAGCTCAGGAGTCGAGCGGATGAACACCGGGGAGCTGTTTTTT
CDR3aa: CASSGVERMNTGELFF
d_gene: NA
j_gene: TRBJ2-2
abundance: NA
v_gene: TRBV7-9

CDR3nt: TGCGCCAGCAGCTTCTTCGGACAGGGCTCCTACAATGAGCAGTTCTTC
CDR3aa: CASSFFGQGSYNEQFF
d_gene: TRBD1
j_gene: TRBJ2-1
abundance: NA
v_gene: TRBV5-1

CDR3nt: TGTGCCAGCAGTCAATTCCTGGGGCACAATGAGCAGTTCTTC
CDR3aa: CASSQFLGHNEQFF
d_gene: NA
j_gene: TRBJ2-1
abundance: once
v_gene: TRBV27

CDR3nt: TGTGCCACCAGAAGGGGGGGCGATGAAGCTTTCTTT
CDR3aa: CATRRGGDEAFF
d_gene: NA
j_gene: TRBJ1-1
abundance: NA
v_gene: TRBV13

CDR3nt: TGTGCCAGCAGCTTAGGACTAAAATGGGGGGATGAACCCCAGCATTTT
CDR3aa: CASSLGLKWGDEPQHF
d_gene: NA
j_gene: TRBJ1-5
abundance: NA
v_gene: TRBV7-2

CDR3nt: TGTGCCACCAGCACAAGTCGCCCCCACAGCAACACCGGGGAGCTGTTTTTT
CDR3aa: CATSTSRPHSNTGELFF
d_gene: NA
j_gene: TRBJ2-2
abundance: NA
v_gene: TRBV15